The following is a T cell receptor beta chain sequence with its context. Measured with immunoSEQ multiplex PCR; TCRdb has only the in-frame clones, and not every one. The sample carries roughly 100,000 clones, around 81% recorded once. The data are from a study of blood T cell repertoires in COVID-19. Turning to the study itself: COVID-19 samples from acute and convalescent phases originated in the United States, Italy and Spain. The analysed material was cDNA or gDNA that came from T cells, B-cell-depleted T cells, or PBMCs.

Germline loops: CDR1 SGHDN, CDR2 FVKESK. V lost 1 base and J 0 bases, leaving 7 bases between the germline ends. The CDR3 extends over 14 amino acids. The chain joins TRBV14 to TRBJ2-7; no definite D call. The clonotype originates from a man aged 80 or over with acute or convalescent COVID-19. The sample consisted of peripheral blood. CDR3 sequence: CASSQGQVSYEQYF. CDR3 coding DNA: TGTGCCAGCAGCCAAGGGCAGGTCTCCTACGAGCAGTACTTC. Looking up the rest from reference TRBV14 and TRBJ2-7 gives the full variable domain: EAGVTQFPSHSVIEKGQTVTLRCDPISGHDNLYWYRRVMGKEIKFLLHFVKESKQDESGMPNNRFLAERTGGTYSTLKVQPAELEDSGVYFCASSQGQVSYEQYFGPGTRLTVT.